This TCR beta chain derives from a study of shared clonotypes between healthy human individuals (dated by TCRdb to 2018 to 2021). Concerning the study at large: The cohort comprised a couple of women and three men aged 18 to 49 years. Per donor, three plates each were used for CD4 naive and CD4 memory, two for CD8 naive, and one for CD8 memory. To estimate repertoire size and how much clonotypes are shared between individuals, the study performed deep sequencing of blood TCR repertoires from a handful of healthy adults. To increase sequencing depth and limit assay-specific biases, TCR repertoire library preparation and sequencing were carried out by different laboratories using diverse techniques. Leukapheresis yielded between about 0.85 and 9.5 billion PBMCs per donor.

TCR CDR3 regions were amplified from genomic DNA by multiplex PCR using the deep immunoSEQ assay. Genomic DNA extracted from each cell subset was distributed evenly over all wells of several immunoSEQ 96-well plates, and each plate served as one replicate. For sorted subsets, approximately 0.2 ug of genomic DNA, equivalent to around 30,000 T cell genomes, went into each replicate PCR. Purified libraries were quantified with a Qubit 3.0 fluorometer, sized on a Bioanalyzer 2100, and re-quantified with the KAPA Library Quantification kit. A separate single-read 150-cycle Illumina NextSeq 550 flow cell was used to sequence each immunoSEQ 96-well plate. The authors processed their data as follows. Because the immunoSEQ output held only junctional sequences and lacked quality scores, the filtering could not match the filtering applied to full-length reads. To assign V/J genes and CDR3, sequences were annotated against IMGT germline references using PyIR, a Python wrapper for IgBLAST v1.9. Reads were removed for weak V/J assignments (E-value above 1e-6), missing CDR3, stop codons, out-of-frame junctions, or ambiguous translated residues. V3J clonotypes were defined by identical inferred V gene, J gene, and CDR3 amino acid sequence. The percentage overlap between two repertoires was calculated by dividing the number of shared unique clonotypes by the size of the smaller repertoire. Repertoire richness was assessed with RTK rarefaction, the Chao1 estimator, and Recon v2.1 estimates of unobserved clonotypes. For all TCRbeta clonotypes obtained by the gDNA method from a few donors, generation probabilities were computed with OLGA. This immuneACCESS table, as held by TCRdb, lists in-frame sequences with V and J called but not all clones. Of the missing ones, under half trace to an unresolved V gene in checked studies; the others have no known cause. V and J calls and clone size are given by that table; D and trimming were obtained from the DNA. This sample holds millions of clones; around 90% were observed only once. The top ten clones comprise roughly 0.13% of the sample.

What the study reported, not specific to this receptor: Naive subsets generally had larger estimated clonotype richness than memory subsets did. The genetic and exposure-history diversity represented was limited by the small number of donors. Compared with non-shared clonotypes, the clonotypes found in all four sorted-subset donors had higher generation probabilities. Even with the large sequencing depth, rarefaction of the sorted-subset datasets indicated that sequencing was incomplete. Pairwise subsampling indicated that sequencing depth was expected to affect the degree of clonotype sharing among donors. Sharing across a few donors was observed for around 5% of naive CD4, 3.5% of naive CD8, about 2.3% of memory CD4, and around 0.4% of memory CD8 clonotypes. Sampling was restricted to blood, and TCR repertoires in tissues likely differ from the TCR repertoires found in blood.

The V end gives up 8 bases and the J end 6 bases, leaving 4 bases in the junction not matched to a gene. The CDR3, cysteine through phenylalanine, is 12 amino acids long. CDR3 DNA is the only sequence kept; it has 36 bases, read in frame from the first base. For CDR1 and CDR2, the germline V gene (reference sequence) lists MNHNY and SVGAGI. The donors were healthy, HIV-negative adults with no recently reported acute infections or vaccinations. Only Caucasian adults living in Nashville, Tennessee, USA were represented among the donors. CD4+ T cells were enriched through magnetic negative selection, after which naive cells were positively selected on CD45RA and the remaining negative fraction served as the memory subset. Blood was obtained by leukapheresis, after which PBMCs were separated by Ficoll-Histopaque density gradient centrifugation and cryopreserved in liquid nitrogen vapor phase. Analytical flow cytometry was used to check the purity and quantity of each magnetically sorted T cell population. From each sorted fraction, genomic DNA was isolated and quantified by UV absorbance on a Nanodrop 2000c.

In this sample, this clone turned up a few times. The antigen this receptor binds is unknown. It has no much larger one-base neighbor in the sample; base qualities were not kept. Sequencing was done on a sample of naive CD4+ T cells sorted from blood. The cell subset or site label, read with the paper, signifies: CD45RA+ positively selected. This TCR came from a man between 18 and 35 years old in good health. The rearrangement joined TRBV6-6 to TRBJ2-7; 10 bases in the junction line up with TRBD1. The CDR3 loop reads CASGGTGAEQYF. DNA sequence: TGTGCCAGCGGAGGGACAGGGGCCGAGCAGTACTTC.